Listed below are T cell receptor beta chains from one sample, sequenced in a study of shared T cell receptors in the human thymus. Here immunoSEQ multiplex PCR was the method, and the copy in TCRdb shows in-frame clones only, minus some. This table holds about 660,000 clones, around 89% found once. These data were likewise used in another study, on human thymus T cells.

The sequenced material came from thymocytes. The receptor source for this set is a boy younger than two with a congenital heart defect. CDR3s include the opening cysteine and the closing phenylalanine or tryptophan. A D gene is named only where the DNA matches it firmly. Part of the rows lack a size; the others show once, few, many or a class for expanded clones.

CASRIPFDNTSYTF,TGCGCCAGCAGAATACCTTTTGACAATACGAGCTACACCTTC,TRBV5-1,NA,TRBJ1-2,NA
CASSSPRGEQYF,TGCGCCAGCAGCTCCCCCAGGGGCGAGCAGTACTTC,TRBV5-1,NA,TRBJ2-7,NA
CASSSTGRGGNTIYF,TGTGCCAGCAGCTCCACAGGGCGAGGTGGAAACACCATATATTTT,TRBV7-9,NA,TRBJ1-3,NA
CASSQDASMGNTIYF,TGCGCCAGCAGCCAAGATGCCAGTATGGGAAACACCATATATTTT,TRBV4-3,NA,TRBJ1-3,few
CAISVGREANGELFF,TGTGCCATCAGTGTAGGGCGGGAGGCGAACGGGGAGCTGTTTTTT,TRBV10-3,TRBD2,TRBJ2-2,few
CAGGWGLAGSQETQYF,TGTGCCGGGGGGTGGGGACTAGCGGGGTCCCAAGAGACCCAGTACTTC,TRBV27,TRBD2,TRBJ2-5,NA
CATSRAGQGKEMNTEAFF,TGTGCCACCAGCAGAGCGGGACAGGGAAAAGAAATGAACACTGAAGCTTTCTTT,TRBV15,TRBD1,TRBJ1-1,NA
CASSLALAQSEQFF,TGTGCCAGCAGCTTGGCTCTAGCTCAAAGTGAGCAGTTCTTC,TRBV5-6,NA,TRBJ2-1,NA
CAWSVSASPTYEQYF,TGTGCCTGGAGTGTCTCCGCTTCTCCTACTTACGAGCAGTACTTC,TRBV30,NA,TRBJ2-7,NA
CASSVGLAGGTDTQYF,TGTGCCAGCAGCGTCGGGCTAGCGGGGGGGACAGATACGCAGTATTTT,TRBV9,TRBD2,TRBJ2-3,NA
CASSPLYGYTF,TGTGCCAGCAGTCCCCTCTATGGCTACACCTTC,TRBV27,NA,TRBJ1-2,NA
CACSALSGRTEAFF,TGTGCCTGTAGTGCACTTTCTGGGCGCACTGAAGCTTTCTTT,TRBV30,NA,TRBJ1-1,NA
CASSPGLALRGNEQFF,TGTGCCAGCAGCCCGGGACTAGCCTTAAGGGGTAATGAGCAGTTCTTC,TRBV11-1,TRBD2,TRBJ2-1,NA
CASGLVLGLAGGTSADTQYF,TGTGCTAGTGGTTTGGTACTCGGACTAGCGGGAGGGACCTCCGCAGATACGCAGTATTTT,TRBV12-5,TRBD2,TRBJ2-3,NA
CASSSSTSGRFNEQFF,TGTGCCAGCAGCTCTTCGACTAGCGGGAGGTTTAATGAGCAGTTCTTC,TRBV7-6,TRBD2,TRBJ2-1,NA
CASSPPPRAGDRVKYSYNEQFF,TGTGCCAGCTCACCCCCACCCCGGGCCGGGGACAGGGTCAAGTACTCCTACAATGAGCAGTTCTTC,TRBV18,TRBD1,TRBJ2-1,NA
CASSTKPYRETPSGANVLTF,TGTGCCAGCAGTACGAAACCATACAGGGAAACTCCTTCTGGGGCCAACGTCCTGACTTTC,TRBV21-1,NA,TRBJ2-6,once
CASSIGSRGTYEQYF,TGTGCCAGTAGTATAGGGTCCAGGGGGACCTACGAGCAGTACTTC,TRBV19,TRBD1,TRBJ2-7,NA
CANKQGPDTEAFF,TGTGCCAACAAGCAGGGTCCGGACACTGAAGCTTTCTTT,TRBV2,NA,TRBJ1-1,few
CASSLAPDRGPHQQYF,TGCGCCAGCAGCTTGGCCCCGGACAGGGGGCCCCACCAGCAGTATTTT,TRBV5-1,TRBD1,TRBJ2-3,NA
CASMGGYNEQFF,TGTGCCAGCATGGGGGGATACAATGAGCAGTTCTTC,TRBV6-6,NA,TRBJ2-1,NA
CASSFGLQETQYF,TGTGCCAGCAGTTTTGGGCTTCAAGAGACCCAGTACTTC,TRBV28,NA,TRBJ2-5,NA
CASSLSGTGLSYEQYF,TGTGCCAGCAGCTTATCCGGGACAGGCCTGTCCTACGAGCAGTACTTC,TRBV7-9,TRBD1,TRBJ2-7,NA
CATSREKGTVSYEQYF,TGTGCCACCAGCAGAGAGAAAGGGACAGTCTCCTACGAGCAGTACTTC,TRBV15,TRBD1,TRBJ2-7,NA
CASSLSGSPYNEQFF,TGTGCCAGCAGCCTGAGCGGGAGTCCCTACAATGAGCAGTTCTTC,TRBV7-6,TRBD2,TRBJ2-1,NA
CASNPSVPGELFF,TGTGCCAGCAATCCTAGCGTACCCGGGGAGCTGTTTTTT,TRBV6-4,NA,TRBJ2-2,NA
CASSQGTGTLATNEKLFF,TGTGCCAGCAGCCAAGGAACTGGGACACTTGCAACTAATGAAAAACTGTTTTTT,TRBV4-2,NA,TRBJ1-4,NA
CASSFPTGRAANTEAFF,TGTGCCAGCAGTTTCCCCACAGGGAGGGCGGCGAACACTGAAGCTTTCTTT,TRBV27,NA,TRBJ1-1,NA
CASSPKRNLRGGGYTF,TGTGCCAGCTCACCAAAACGGAACCTCCGGGGTGGAGGCTACACCTTC,TRBV18,NA,TRBJ1-2,NA